The entry below describes one TCR beta chain. CDR1 is MNHEY and CDR2 is SVGAGI in the germline V gene. V shed 0 bases and J shed 2 bases, with 10 bases lying between them. The CDR3 totals 15 residues. The data stem from a study of blood T cell repertoires in COVID-19. Looking at the study overall: From T cells, B-cell-depleted T cells, or PBMCs came the material, which was cDNA or gDNA.

In the authors' workflow: The authors estimated nucleated cell counts from reference gene primer amplification. Measured with immunoSEQ multiplex PCR; TCRdb has only the in-frame clones, and not every one. D and trimming were read from the DNA, whereas the V and J calls and clone size are those reported in that table. The data show over 45,000 clones, roughly 80% seen once. The chain is built from TRBV6-5 and TRBJ1-2, with D possibly being TRBD1 (6 bases). Sequences were obtained from peripheral blood. This receptor was identified in a human donor in a cohort sampled during active or convalescent COVID-19. The CDR3 sequence is CASSYSNGQNYGYTF. The CDR3 DNA sequence: TGTGCCAGCAGTTACTCGAACGGACAGAACTATGGCTACACCTTC.